These T cell receptor beta chains were read from a single sample in a study of blood T cells in healthy people across ages. MiXCR, applied by TCRdb to the 5' RACE reads, yields one record per CDR3 protein. The sample has over a million distinct CDR3 sequences; under 55% are singletons. Sequences were obtained from blood. These receptor sequences come from a woman aged 55-69 years in good health. Both conserved end residues are part of each CDR3. A D gene is named only where the DNA matches it firmly. Only some rows state a clone size, as once, few, many or a class for expanded clones.

j_gene: TRBJ2-3; v_gene: TRBV4-1; abundance: -; d_gene: TRBD2; CDR3nt: TGCGCCAGCAGCCAAGATTTTAGATGGGGACTAGCGGGTAGCACAGATACGCAGTATTTT; CDR3aa: CASSQDFRWGLAGSTDTQYF
j_gene: TRBJ2-2; v_gene: TRBV4-2; abundance: many; d_gene: TRBD2; CDR3nt: TGTGCCAGCAGCCAAAACCAGCGGGAGGAGGAGCTGTTTTTT; CDR3aa: CASSQNQREEELFF
j_gene: TRBJ2-1; v_gene: TRBV11-2; abundance: -; d_gene: -; CDR3nt: TGTGCCAGCAGCTTATTCCCAAATGAGCAGTTCTTC; CDR3aa: CASSLFPNEQFF
j_gene: TRBJ2-3; v_gene: TRBV20-1; abundance: -; d_gene: TRBD2; CDR3nt: TGCAGTGCCCACACTAGCGGGAGGACAGATACGCAGTATTTT; CDR3aa: CSAHTSGRTDTQYF
j_gene: TRBJ2-7; v_gene: TRBV6-2/TRBV6-3; abundance: few; d_gene: TRBD2; CDR3nt: TGTGCCAGCAGTTTACTAGCGGCCATCAACTACGAGCAGTACTTC; CDR3aa: CASSLLAAINYEQYF
j_gene: TRBJ2-3; v_gene: TRBV4-2; abundance: -; d_gene: -; CDR3nt: TGTGCCAGCAGCCAAGGGCAGGACCCAAGCACAGAGACGCAGTATTTT; CDR3aa: CASSQGQDPSTETQYF
j_gene: TRBJ2-3; v_gene: TRBV12-3/TRBV12-4; abundance: -; d_gene: -; CDR3nt: TGTGCCAGCAGTCCCCGCTGGGGGGACACAGATACGCAGTATTTT; CDR3aa: CASSPRWGDTDTQYF
j_gene: TRBJ2-1; v_gene: TRBV12-3/TRBV12-4; abundance: -; d_gene: -; CDR3nt: TGCGCCAGCGGTTTAGCGATGTACAATGAGCAGTTCTTC; CDR3aa: CASGLAMYNEQFF
j_gene: TRBJ2-1; v_gene: TRBV20-1; abundance: -; d_gene: -; CDR3nt: TGCAGTGCTATGCCAGGTGGGGACGCGTCCTACAATGAGCAGTTCTTC; CDR3aa: CSAMPGGDASYNEQFF
j_gene: TRBJ2-7; v_gene: TRBV28; abundance: many; d_gene: TRBD2; CDR3nt: TGTGCCAGCAGTTTTGTAGCGGGCGAGCAGTACTTC; CDR3aa: CASSFVAGEQYF
j_gene: TRBJ2-3; v_gene: TRBV6-6; abundance: -; d_gene: TRBD2; CDR3nt: TGTGCCAGCAGTTACGCGGGTAGCGGGAGGACAGATACGCAGTATTTT; CDR3aa: CASSYAGSGRTDTQYF
j_gene: TRBJ2-3; v_gene: TRBV20-1; abundance: -; d_gene: -; CDR3nt: TGCAGTGCCAGGGCGGGAATCCCTACAGATACGCAGTATTTT; CDR3aa: CSARAGIPTDTQYF
j_gene: TRBJ2-7; v_gene: TRBV20-1; abundance: -; d_gene: -; CDR3nt: TGCAGTGCTAGAGGGGGACAAAAAGCCAAATACGAGCAGTACTTC; CDR3aa: CSARGGQKAKYEQYF
j_gene: TRBJ1-2; v_gene: TRBV6-6; abundance: few; d_gene: -; CDR3nt: TGTGCCAGCAGTTACGCAGGCAGTGAGAAGGGTGGCTACACCTTC; CDR3aa: CASSYAGSEKGGYTF
j_gene: TRBJ2-1; v_gene: TRBV14; abundance: -; d_gene: TRBD2; CDR3nt: TGTGCCAGCAGCTTGCGGAGGCAGGGGACTAGCGGGAGTAAGCTGAATGAGCAGTTCTTC; CDR3aa: CASSLRRQGTSGSKLNEQFF
j_gene: TRBJ2-3; v_gene: TRBV3-1; abundance: -; d_gene: TRBD2; CDR3nt: TGTGCCAGCAGCCAAGATTATTCCACAGCGGGAGGGCCAGCAGATACGCAGTATTTT; CDR3aa: CASSQDYSTAGGPADTQYF